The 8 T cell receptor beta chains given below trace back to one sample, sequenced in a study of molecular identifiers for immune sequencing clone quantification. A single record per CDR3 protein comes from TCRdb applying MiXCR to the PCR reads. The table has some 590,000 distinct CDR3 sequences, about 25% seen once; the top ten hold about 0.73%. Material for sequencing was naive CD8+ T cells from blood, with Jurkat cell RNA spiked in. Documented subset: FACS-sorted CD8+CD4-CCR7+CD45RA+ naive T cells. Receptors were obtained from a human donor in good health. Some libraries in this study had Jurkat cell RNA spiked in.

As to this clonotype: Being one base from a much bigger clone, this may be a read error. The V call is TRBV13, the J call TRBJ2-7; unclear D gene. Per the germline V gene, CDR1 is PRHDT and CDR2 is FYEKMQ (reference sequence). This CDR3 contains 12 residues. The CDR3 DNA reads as TGTGCCAGCAGCTCCCAGCCGGGCGAGCAGTGCTTC. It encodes CASSSQPGEQCF. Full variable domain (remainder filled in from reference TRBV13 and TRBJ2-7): AAGVIQSPRHLIKEKRETATLKCYPIPRHDTVYWYQQGPGQDPQFLISFYEKMQSDKGSIPDRFSAQQFSDYHSELNMSSLELGDSALYFCASSSQPGEQCFGPGTRLTVT.

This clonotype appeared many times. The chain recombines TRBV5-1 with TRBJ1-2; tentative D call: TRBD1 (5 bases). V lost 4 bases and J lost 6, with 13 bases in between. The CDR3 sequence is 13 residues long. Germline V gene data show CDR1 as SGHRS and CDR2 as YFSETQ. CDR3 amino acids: CASSTGTLNGYTF. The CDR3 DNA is TGCGCCAGCAGCACCGGGACTTTAAATGGCTACACCTTC.

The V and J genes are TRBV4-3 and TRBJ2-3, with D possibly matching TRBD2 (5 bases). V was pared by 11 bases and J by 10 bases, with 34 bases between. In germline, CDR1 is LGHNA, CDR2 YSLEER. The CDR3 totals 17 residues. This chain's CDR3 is CARRPARRGYTPAPQYF. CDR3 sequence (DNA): TGCGCCCGCCGCCCCGCTCGCCGGGGTTATACCCCCGCTCCGCAGTATTTT.

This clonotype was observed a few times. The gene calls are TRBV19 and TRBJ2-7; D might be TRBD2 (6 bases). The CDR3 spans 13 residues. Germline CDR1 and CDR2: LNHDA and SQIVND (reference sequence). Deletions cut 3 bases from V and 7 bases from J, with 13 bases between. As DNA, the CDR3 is TGTGCCAGTAGTATCGCAACGGGGGTTGAGCAGTACTTC. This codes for CASSIATGVEQYF.

CDR3 DNA: TGTGCCAGCAGTGAACTCAGACGGGCAGTCTGGGGTGAAAAACTGTTTTTT. Translating it yields CASSELRRAVWGEKLFF. The chain links TRBV6-4 to TRBJ1-4; D call uncertain. There are 17 residues in the CDR3. Germline V gene data show CDR1 as MRHNA and CDR2 as SNTAGT. Trimming left V 3 bases short and J 7 bases short, with 21 bases between.

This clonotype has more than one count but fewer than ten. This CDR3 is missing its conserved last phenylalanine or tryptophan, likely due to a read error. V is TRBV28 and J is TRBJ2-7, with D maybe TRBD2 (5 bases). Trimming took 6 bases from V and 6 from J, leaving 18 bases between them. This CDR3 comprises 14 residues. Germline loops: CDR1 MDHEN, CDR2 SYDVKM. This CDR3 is CASRTLAGIGEQYL. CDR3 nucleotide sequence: TGTGCCAGCAGAACCTTAGCCGGGATTGGCGAGCAGTACCTC.

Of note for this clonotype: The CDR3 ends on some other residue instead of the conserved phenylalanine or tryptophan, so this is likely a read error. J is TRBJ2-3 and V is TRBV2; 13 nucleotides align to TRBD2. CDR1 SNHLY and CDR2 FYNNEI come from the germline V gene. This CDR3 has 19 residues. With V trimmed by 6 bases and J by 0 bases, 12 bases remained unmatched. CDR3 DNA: TGTGCCAGCAGGGGACTAGCGGGACAAGATTCGATCAGCACAGATACGCAGTATCCT. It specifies CASRGLAGQDSISTDTQYP.

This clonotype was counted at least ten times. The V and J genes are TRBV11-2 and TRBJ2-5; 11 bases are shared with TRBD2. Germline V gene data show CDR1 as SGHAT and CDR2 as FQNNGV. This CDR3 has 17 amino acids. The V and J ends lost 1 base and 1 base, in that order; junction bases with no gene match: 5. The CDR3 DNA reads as TGTGCCAGCAGCTTAGGCGGGACTAGCGGTCTCCAAGAGACCCAGTACTTC. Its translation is CASSLGGTSGLQETQYF.